These 6 T cell receptor beta chains share one sample of origin, sequenced in a study of T cell changes during pregnancy in multiple sclerosis. Method: immunoSEQ multiplex PCR; TCRdb's copy keeps in-frame clones and lacks some. The table shows around 69,000 clones, with roughly 91% occurring only once. The specimen comprised peripheral blood, sampled in the second trimester of pregnancy. Receptors were obtained from a female donor in good health, enrolled as a control in a pregnancy study.

The rearrangement joins TRBV28 to TRBJ1-6, with no clear D. Germline V lookup: CDR1 MDHEN, CDR2 SYDVKM. This CDR3 contains 12 residues. V was clipped by 7 bases and J by 6 bases, with 7 bases between them. The CDR3 region is CASTGPNSPLHF. The CDR3 DNA reads TGTGCCAGCACGGGTCCTAATTCACCCCTCCACTTT.

The chain employs TRBV9 and TRBJ2-1, with D uncertain. Germline lookup yields CDR1 SGDLS and CDR2 YYNGEE. Trimming removed 3 bases at V and 9 bases at J, with 4 bases between. The CDR3 covers 10 residues. The CDR3 sequence: CASSASEQFF. The DNA for the CDR3 is TGTGCCAGCAGCGCCAGTGAGCAGTTCTTC.

This clone has just one count. The J gene is TRBJ2-1, the V gene TRBV2; 11 bases fit TRBD1. J was trimmed by 8 bases and V by 8 bases; bases with no gene match: 5. Germline CDR1 SNHLY, CDR2 FYNNEI. CDR3 length equals 13 residues. As DNA, the CDR3 is TGTGCCAGCTGGGACAGGGGGATCGATGAGCAGTTCTTC. It codes for CASWDRGIDEQFF.

As for this clone: The same CDR3 arises from other DNA sequences in this sample as well. J is TRBJ1-2 and V is TRBV4-2; 7 positions agree with TRBD1. The CDR3 sequence is 16 residues long. Per the germline V gene, CDR1 is LGHNA and CDR2 is YNFKEQ. The J segment lost 0 bases and the V segment lost 4 bases, leaving 8 bases of the junction unmatched. The CDR3 nucleotides read TGTGCCAGCAGCCCGGAAGGGGGCGCGTCTAACTATGGCTACACCTTC. Protein product: CASSPEGGASNYGYTF.

J is TRBJ1-5 and V is TRBV28, with a possible D match to TRBD1 (5 bases). The V gene lost 3 bases and the J gene lost 0 bases, with 9 bases spanning the gap. CDR3 length: 15 amino acids. Per the germline V gene, CDR1 is MDHEN and CDR2 is SYDVKM. The CDR3 here is CASSFGGASNQPQHF. In DNA, the CDR3 is TGTGCCAGCAGTTTCGGGGGAGCTAGCAATCAGCCCCAGCATTTT.

This chain uses TRBV2 with TRBJ1-1; D is uncertain. The germline V gene has CDR1 SNHLY and CDR2 FYNNEI. The CDR3 is 13 residues long. V was clipped by 6 bases and J by 0 bases, with 8 bases between them. The CDR3 nucleotides are TGTGCCAGCAGGGACGGGGTGAACACTGAAGCTTTCTTT. Translation gives CASRDGVNTEAFF. The full variable domain, rest sourced from reference TRBV2 and TRBJ1-1, is EPEVTQTPSHQVTQMGQEVILRCVPISNHLYFYWYRQILGQKVEFLVSFYNNEISEKSEIFDDQFSVERPDGSNFTLKIRSTKLEDSAMYFCASRDGVNTEAFFGQGTRLTVV.